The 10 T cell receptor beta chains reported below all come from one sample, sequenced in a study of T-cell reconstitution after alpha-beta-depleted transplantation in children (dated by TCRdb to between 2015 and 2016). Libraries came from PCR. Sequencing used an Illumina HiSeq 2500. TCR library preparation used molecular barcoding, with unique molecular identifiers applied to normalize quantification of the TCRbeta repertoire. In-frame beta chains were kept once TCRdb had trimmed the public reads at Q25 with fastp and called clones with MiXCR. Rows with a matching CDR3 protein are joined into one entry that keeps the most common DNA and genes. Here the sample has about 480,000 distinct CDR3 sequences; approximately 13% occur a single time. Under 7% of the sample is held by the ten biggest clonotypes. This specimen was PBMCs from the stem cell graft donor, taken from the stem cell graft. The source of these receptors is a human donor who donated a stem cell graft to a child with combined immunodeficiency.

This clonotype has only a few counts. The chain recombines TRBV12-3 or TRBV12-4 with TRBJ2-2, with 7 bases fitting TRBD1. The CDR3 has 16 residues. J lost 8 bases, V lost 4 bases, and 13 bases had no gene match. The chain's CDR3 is CASSSRQGRGVGELFF. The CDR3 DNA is TGTGCCAGCAGTTCAAGACAGGGCCGTGGAGTGGGGGAGCTGTTTTTT.

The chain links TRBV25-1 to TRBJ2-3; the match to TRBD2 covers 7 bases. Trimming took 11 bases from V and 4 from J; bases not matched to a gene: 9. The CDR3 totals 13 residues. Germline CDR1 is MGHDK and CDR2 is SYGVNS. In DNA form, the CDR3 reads TGTGCCGCGGGGGTCGCGGGATCAGATACGCAGTATTTT. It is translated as CAAGVAGSDTQYF.

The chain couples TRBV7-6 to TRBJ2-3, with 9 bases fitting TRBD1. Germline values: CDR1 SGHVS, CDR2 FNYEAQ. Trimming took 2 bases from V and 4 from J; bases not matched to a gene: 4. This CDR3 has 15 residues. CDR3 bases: TGTGCCAGCAGCTTACAGGACAGGGGTGCAGATACGCAGTATTTT. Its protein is CASSLQDRGADTQYF.

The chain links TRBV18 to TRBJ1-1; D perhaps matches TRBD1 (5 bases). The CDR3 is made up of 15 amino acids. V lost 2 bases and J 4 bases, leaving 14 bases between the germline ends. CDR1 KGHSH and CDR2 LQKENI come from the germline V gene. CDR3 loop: CASSPSRGGGTEAFF. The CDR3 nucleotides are TGTGCCAGCTCACCATCGAGGGGCGGGGGCACTGAAGCTTTCTTT.

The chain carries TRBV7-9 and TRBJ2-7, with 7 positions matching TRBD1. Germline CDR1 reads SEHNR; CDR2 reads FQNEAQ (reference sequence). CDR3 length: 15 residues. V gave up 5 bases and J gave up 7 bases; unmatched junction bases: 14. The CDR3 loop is CASSPRDRPSEEQYF. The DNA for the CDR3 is TGTGCCAGCAGCCCCAGGGACAGACCTTCGGAAGAGCAGTACTTC.

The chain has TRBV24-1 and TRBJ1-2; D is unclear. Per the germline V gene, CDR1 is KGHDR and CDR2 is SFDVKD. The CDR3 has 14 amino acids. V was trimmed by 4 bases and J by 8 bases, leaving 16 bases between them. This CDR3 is CATSDRNSLKGYTF. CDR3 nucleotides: TGTGCCACCAGTGACCGTAACAGCCTGAAGGGCTACACCTTC.

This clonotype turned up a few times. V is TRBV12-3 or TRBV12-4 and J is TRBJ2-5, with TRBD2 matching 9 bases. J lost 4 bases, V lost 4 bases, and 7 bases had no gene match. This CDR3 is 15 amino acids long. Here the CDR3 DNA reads TGTGCCAGCAGTTCTCTCGCGGGGGGGGCAGAGACCCAGTACTTC. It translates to CASSSLAGGAETQYF.

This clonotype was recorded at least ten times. The CDR3 DNA sequence: TGTGCCAGCAGTGAATGGCGGGGGGGAGAGACCCAGTACTTC. Its protein is CASSEWRGGETQYF. The chain joins TRBV2 to TRBJ2-5, with 9 positions matching TRBD2. With V trimmed by 2 bases and J by 4 bases, 2 bases remained unmatched. In germline, CDR1 is SNHLY, CDR2 FYNNEI. The CDR3 extends over 14 amino acids.

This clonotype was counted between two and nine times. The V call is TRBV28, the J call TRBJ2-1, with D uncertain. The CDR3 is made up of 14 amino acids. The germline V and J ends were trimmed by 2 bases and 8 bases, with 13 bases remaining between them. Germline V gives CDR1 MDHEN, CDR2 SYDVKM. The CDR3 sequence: CASSLRFLGHEQFF. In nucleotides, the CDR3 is TGTGCCAGCAGTTTACGCTTTTTGGGTCATGAGCAGTTCTTC. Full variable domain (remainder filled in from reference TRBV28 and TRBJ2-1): DVKVTQSSRYLVKRTGEKVFLECVQDMDHENMFWYRQDPGLGLRLIYFSYDVKMKEKGDIPEGYSVSREKKERFSLILESASTNQTSMYLCASSLRFLGHEQFFGPGTRLTVL.

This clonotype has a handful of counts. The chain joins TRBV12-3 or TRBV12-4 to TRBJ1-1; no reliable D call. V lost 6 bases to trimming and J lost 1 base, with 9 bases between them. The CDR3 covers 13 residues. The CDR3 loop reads CASSTVRNTEAFF. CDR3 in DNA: TGTGCCAGCAGCACGGTCCGGAACACTGAAGCTTTCTTT.